This TCR beta chain came from a study of blood T cell repertoires in COVID-19. Across the study: Nucleic acid was either cDNA or gDNA, and it came from T cells, B-cell-depleted T cells, or PBMCs.

Libraries were prepared by immunoSEQ multiplex PCR; TCRdb keeps only in-frame clonotypes and omits some of them. The sample yields around 20,000 clones, more than 70% seen once. Which cohort a participant joined came from the clinical history participants gave. Sequencing used PBMCs or T cells enriched from blood (not recorded which). This clonotype was sampled from a young woman who had recovered from COVID-19.

Written as DNA, the CDR3 is TGCGCCAGCAGCCAGGACCAGGGGGCGAGCACAGATACGCAGTATTTT. This gives the protein CASSQDQGASTDTQYF. The rearrangement uses TRBV4-3 and TRBJ2-3; 8 bases map to TRBD1. J gave up 0 bases and V 3 bases, and 5 bases lay outside the gene matches. CDR1 is LGHNA and CDR2 is YSLEER in the germline V gene. The CDR3 is made up of 16 amino acids.